These 14 T cell receptor beta chains share one sample of origin, sequenced in a study of shared clonotypes between healthy human individuals. Assay used: immunoSEQ multiplex PCR; TCRdb lists only in-frame clones, some missing. The sample lists under 2,500,000 clones, approximately 94% occurring once. Sequenced material: naive CD4+ T cells sorted from blood. Subset specified: CD45RA+ positively selected. These receptors came from a young man in good health.

The table lists this clone with a count of one. The rearrangement joins TRBV7-2 to TRBJ2-3; D possibly corresponds to TRBD2 (6 bases). The CDR3 covers 14 residues. Per the germline V gene, CDR1 is SGHTA and CDR2 is FQGNSA. V was cut by 4 bases and J by 7 bases, with 15 bases left in between. The CDR3 region has the DNA TGTGCCAGCAGCTCCGGCGGGGCCGCATATACGCAGTATTTT. It codes for CASSSGGAAYTQYF. Based on the CDR3 plus reference TRBV7-2 and TRBJ2-3, the full variable domain is GAGVSQSPSNKVTEKGKDVELRCDPISGHTALYWYRQSLGQGLEFLIYFQGNSAPDKSGLPSDRFSAERTGGSVSTLTIQRTQQEDSAVYLCASSSGGAAYTQYFGPGTRLTVL.

The chain carries TRBV9 and TRBJ2-7; a weak D match, TRBD2 (5 bases). Germline loops: CDR1 SGDLS, CDR2 YYNGEE. The CDR3 runs to 17 residues. Trimming took off 0 bases at V and 5 bases at J, with 21 bases between the two ends. This chain's CDR3 is CASSVGAGSLGINEQYF. In DNA, the CDR3 is TGTGCCAGCAGCGTAGGTGCTGGCTCACTAGGAATCAACGAGCAGTACTTC.

The genes are TRBV5-4 and TRBJ1-1, with D hard to call. Germline V CDR1 and CDR2: SGHNT, YYREEE (reference sequence). The V gene lost 0 bases and the J gene lost 4 bases, with 22 bases spanning the gap. CDR3 length: 18 residues. The DNA for the CDR3 is TGTGCCAGCAGCTTGGAAATCCTCGGAGCGGGTCGGGCCACTGAAGCTTTCTTT. Amino acids: CASSLEILGAGRATEAFF.

The rearrangement uses TRBV7-3 and TRBJ2-7; 13 positions agree with TRBD2. Germline V gene sequence: CDR1 SGHTA, CDR2 FQGTGA. The J segment lost 1 base and the V segment lost 4 bases, leaving 13 bases of the junction unmatched. CDR3 length: 19 residues. CDR3 residues: CASSWRTSGGPNRSYEQYF. CDR3 nucleotides: TGTGCCAGCAGCTGGCGGACTAGCGGGGGCCCTAACCGTTCCTACGAGCAGTACTTC.

This chain uses TRBV18 with TRBJ2-1, with a possible D match to TRBD1 (6 bases). Trimming left V 2 bases short and J 6 bases short, with 11 bases between. This CDR3 region has 14 residues. The germline V gene has CDR1 KGHSH and CDR2 LQKENI. CDR3 in amino acids: CASSPTTGSNEQFF. In nucleotides, the CDR3 is TGTGCCAGCTCACCAACGACAGGTTCCAATGAGCAGTTCTTC. The full variable domain, its missing parts supplied by reference TRBV18 and TRBJ2-1, is NAGVMQNPRHLVRRRGQEARLRCSPMKGHSHVYWYRQLPEEGLKFMVYLQKENIIDESGMPKERFSAEFPKEGPSILRIQQVVRGDSAAYFCASSPTTGSNEQFFGPGTRLTVL.

The chain links TRBV12-1 to TRBJ2-1. TRBV12-1 corresponds to a pseudogene. The CDR3 consists of 16 residues. CDR3 coding DNA: TGTGCCAGCAGCCCCTGGGACCCTCGATACTACAATGAGCAGTTCTTC. It specifies CASSPWDPRYYNEQFF.

V gene TRBV9 combines with J gene TRBJ2-1; no clear D. Germline V gives CDR1 SGDLS, CDR2 YYNGEE. The CDR3 spans 15 residues. The ends were cut back, 5 bases at V and 1 base at J, with 13 bases in the middle. CDR3 protein: CASSWATDSYNEQFF. CDR3 sequence (DNA): TGTGCCAGCAGTTGGGCGACTGATTCCTACAATGAGCAGTTCTTC.

This chain connects TRBV27 to TRBJ2-7; maybe TRBD1 (6 bases). In germline, CDR1 is MNHEY, CDR2 SMNVEV (reference sequence). V lost 3 bases and J 2 bases, leaving 20 bases between the germline ends. The CDR3 extends over 17 amino acids. The CDR3 coding sequence is TGTGCCAGCAGTTTTTTTCCGGGGCAGGGGATTACCTACGAGCAGTACTTC. Amino acids: CASSFFPGQGITYEQYF.

V gene TRBV7-6 combines with J gene TRBJ2-3; tentative D call: TRBD2 (6 bases). The V gene lost 5 bases and the J gene lost 4 bases, with 10 bases spanning the gap. This CDR3 region has 13 residues. Germline V gene sequence: CDR1 SGHVS, CDR2 FNYEAQ. For the CDR3, the DNA is TGTGCCAGCAGCCAGGGCGGGGCAGATACGCAGTATTTT. This sequence encodes CASSQGGADTQYF. Filled out from reference TRBV7-6 and TRBJ2-3, the complete variable domain reads GAGVSQSPRYKVTKRGQDVALRCDPISGHVSLYWYRQALGQGPEFLTYFNYEAQQDKSGLPNDRFSAERPEGSISTLTIQRTEQRDSAMYRCASSQGGADTQYFGPGTRLTVL.

CDR3 sequence: CATSRGHPTNEKLFF. The DNA for the CDR3 is TGTGCCACCAGCAGGGGACACCCAACTAATGAAAAACTGTTTTTT. The chain recombines TRBV15 with TRBJ1-4; D perhaps matches TRBD1 (6 bases). CDR3 size: 15 residues. The germline gives CDR1 LNHNV, CDR2 YYDKDF (reference sequence). Between the trimmed V and J ends, which lost 3 bases and 0 bases, there was a span of 8 bases.

The CDR3 nucleotides read TGTGCCGTGGTGGGGGCAAAGACTGGAAACACCATATATTTT. Translating gives CAVVGAKTGNTIYF. V gene TRBV6-5 combines with J gene TRBJ1-3, with D perhaps matching TRBD1 (6 bases). This CDR3 is 14 amino acids long. V was cut by 11 bases and J by 2 bases, with 16 bases left in between. Germline V gene data show CDR1 as MNHEY and CDR2 as SVGAGI.

This chain connects TRBV28 to TRBJ2-7, with D perhaps matching TRBD1 (5 bases). The CDR3 is made up of 13 amino acids. Trimming removed 3 bases at V and 6 bases at J, with 12 bases between. The V gene's germline CDR1 is MDHEN and CDR2 SYDVKM. In nucleotides, the CDR3 is TGTGCCAGCAGTTTTGACTTAAGGGGCGAGCAGTACTTC. It encodes CASSFDLRGEQYF. The variable domain in full, completed from reference TRBV28 and TRBJ2-7, reads DVKVTQSSRYLVKRTGEKVFLECVQDMDHENMFWYRQDPGLGLRLIYFSYDVKMKEKGDIPEGYSVSREKKERFSLILESASTNQTSMYLCASSFDLRGEQYFGPGTRLTVT.

V gene TRBV5-1 combines with J gene TRBJ1-1; 11 bases are shared with TRBD1. Germline V gene data show CDR1 as SGHRS and CDR2 as YFSETQ. V trimming: 4 bases; J trimming: 4 bases; junction bases outside the gene matches: 9. The CDR3 has 16 amino acids. The CDR3 sequence is CASSDNRDRGITEAFF. In DNA, the CDR3 is TGCGCCAGCAGCGATAACCGGGACAGGGGGATCACTGAAGCTTTCTTT. The variable domain in full, with the rest retrieved from reference TRBV5-1 and TRBJ1-1, is KAGVTQTPRYLIKTRGQQVTLSCSPISGHRSVSWYQQTPGQGLQFLFEYFSETQRNKGNFPGRFSGRQFSNSRSEMNVSTLELGDSALYLCASSDNRDRGITEAFFGQGTRLTVV.

This chain joins TRBV11-2 and TRBJ2-2; 7 nucleotides agree with TRBD1. Germline V lookup: CDR1 SGHAT, CDR2 FQNNGV. CDR3 size: 13 residues. Losses at the gene ends were 11 bases for V and 2 bases for J; bases not matched to a gene: 5. This chain's CDR3 is CAGRQGNTGELFF. In DNA, the CDR3 is TGTGCCGGAAGACAGGGAAACACCGGGGAGCTGTTTTTT.